Detailed here is one T cell receptor (beta chain). CDR3 length: 16 residues. Germline CDR1 LGHNA, CDR2 YSLEER. V lost 3 bases, J lost 2 bases, and 10 bases stayed unmatched. Researchers ran the PCR with 60 Vbeta and 13 Jbeta primers. The protocol was immunoSEQ multiplex PCR, while the TCRdb copy is restricted to in-frame clones and leaves out a portion. The sample has 100,000 to 150,000 clones, 65% to 80% seen once. This entry is derived from a study of cytomegalovirus exposure and HLA in healthy donors. The V and J genes are TRBV4-3 and TRBJ2-7; 7 bases align to TRBD1. The sequence was collected from a woman aged 40 to 50 in good health and CMV-seropositive. Sequencing input: PBMCs. CDR3: CASSQRGTDFTYEQYF. In nucleotides, the CDR3 is TGCGCCAGCAGCCAGAGAGGGACAGACTTCACCTACGAGCAGTACTTC.